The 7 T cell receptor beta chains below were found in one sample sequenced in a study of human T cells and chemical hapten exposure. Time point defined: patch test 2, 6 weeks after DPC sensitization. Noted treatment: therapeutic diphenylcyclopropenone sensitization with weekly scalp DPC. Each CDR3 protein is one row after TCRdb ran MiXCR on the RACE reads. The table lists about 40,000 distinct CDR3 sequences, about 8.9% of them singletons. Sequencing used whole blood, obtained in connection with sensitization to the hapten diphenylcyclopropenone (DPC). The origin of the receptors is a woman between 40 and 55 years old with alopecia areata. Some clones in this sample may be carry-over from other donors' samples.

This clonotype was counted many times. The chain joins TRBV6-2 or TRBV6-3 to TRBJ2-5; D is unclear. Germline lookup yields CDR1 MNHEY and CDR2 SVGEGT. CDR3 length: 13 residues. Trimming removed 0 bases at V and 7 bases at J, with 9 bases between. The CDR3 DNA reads TGTGCCAGCAGTTACTCAGAGGAAGGGACCCAGTACTTC. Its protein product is CASSYSEEGTQYF.

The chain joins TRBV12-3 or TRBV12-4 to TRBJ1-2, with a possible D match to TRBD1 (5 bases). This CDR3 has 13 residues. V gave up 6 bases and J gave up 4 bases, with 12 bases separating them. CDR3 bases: TGTGCCAGCAGACCCGGGACGGCCTATGGCTACACCTTC. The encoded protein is CASRPGTAYGYTF.

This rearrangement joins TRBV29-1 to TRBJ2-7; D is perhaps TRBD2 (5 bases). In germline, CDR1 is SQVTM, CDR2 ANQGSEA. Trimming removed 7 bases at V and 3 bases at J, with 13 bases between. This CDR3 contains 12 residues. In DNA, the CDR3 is TGCAGCGCCCGTCATGGGAGCTACGAGCAGTACTTC. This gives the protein CSARHGSYEQYF.

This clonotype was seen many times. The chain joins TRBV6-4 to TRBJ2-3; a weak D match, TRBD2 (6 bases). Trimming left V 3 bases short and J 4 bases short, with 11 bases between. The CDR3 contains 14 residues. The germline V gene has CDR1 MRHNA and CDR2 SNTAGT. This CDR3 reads CASSESGEADTQYF. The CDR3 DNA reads TGTGCCAGCAGTGAGTCTGGGGAGGCAGATACGCAGTATTTT.

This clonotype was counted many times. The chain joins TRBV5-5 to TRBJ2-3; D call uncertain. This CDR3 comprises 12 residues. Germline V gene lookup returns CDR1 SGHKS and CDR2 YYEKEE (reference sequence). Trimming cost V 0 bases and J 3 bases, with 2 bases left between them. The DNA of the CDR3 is TGTGCCAGCAGCTTGGAGACAGATACGCAGTATTTT. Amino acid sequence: CASSLETDTQYF. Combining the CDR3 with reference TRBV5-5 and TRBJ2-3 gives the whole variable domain DAGVTQSPTHLIKTRGQQVTLRCSPISGHKSVSWYQQVLGQGPQFIFQYYEKEERGRGNFPDRFSARQFPNYSSELNVNALLLGDSALYLCASSLETDTQYFGPGTRLTVL.

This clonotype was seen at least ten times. The CDR3 nucleotides read TGTGCCAGCAGCTCCGGGACTAGCGGAACTAATGAGCAGTTCTTC. Its protein is CASSSGTSGTNEQFF. The rearrangement joins TRBV7-9 to TRBJ2-1; 11 bases align to TRBD2. V was clipped by 4 bases and J by 7 bases; unmatched bases: 6. Per germline, CDR1 SEHNR and CDR2 FQNEAQ (reference sequence). This CDR3 is 15 amino acids long.

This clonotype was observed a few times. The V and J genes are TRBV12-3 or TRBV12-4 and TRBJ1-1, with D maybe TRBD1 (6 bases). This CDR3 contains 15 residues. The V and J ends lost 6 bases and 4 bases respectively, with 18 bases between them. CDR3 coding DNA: TGTGCCAGCAGCCCCACGAGCAGGGGCCCCACTGAAGCTTTCTTT. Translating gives CASSPTSRGPTEAFF.